Below, 29 T cell receptor beta chains from the same sample are listed, as sequenced in a study of Ad26.COV2.S vaccination and SARS-CoV-2 variants. Treatment here: some 19 received Ad26.COV2.S at low or high dose, single or two shots; about 5 received placebo; per-sample allocation not given. The investigators took samples on day 63 after the first vaccine or placebo injection. Produced via immunoSEQ multiplex PCR; TCRdb's table is partial and in-frame only. The repertoire consists of 200,000 to 300,000 clones, with 87% occurring once and the leading ten covering just under 3%. Sequences were derived from peripheral blood, sampled in a trial of Ad26.COV2.S vaccine versus placebo. The receptor source for this set is a person aged 18 to 65 who received the Ad26.COV2.S COVID-19 vaccine or a placebo.

The V call is TRBV5-1, the J call TRBJ2-5; D unresolved. Trimming removed 4 bases at V and 3 bases at J, with 10 bases between. CDR3 size: 13 residues. The V gene's germline CDR1 is SGHRS and CDR2 YFSETQ. The CDR3: CASSPSPEETQYF. CDR3 DNA: TGCGCCAGCAGCCCTTCCCCCGAAGAGACCCAGTACTTC.

The gene calls are TRBV6-5 and TRBJ1-4, with D maybe TRBD1 (6 bases). The V end was cut by 8 bases, the J end by 4 bases, with 11 bases between. CDR1 and CDR2 (germline): MNHEY, SVGAGI. CDR3 length: 13 residues. DNA of the CDR3: TGTGCCAGCGCCCGGACAGTTAATGAAAAACTGTTTTTT. Protein product: CASARTVNEKLFF.

This rearrangement joins TRBV5-4 to TRBJ1-6; a possible D gene is TRBD1 (6 bases). CDR3 length equals 15 residues. Germline V gene sequence: CDR1 SGHNT, CDR2 YYREEE (reference sequence). Deletions cut 2 bases from V and 12 bases from J, with 18 bases between. Here the CDR3 DNA reads TGTGCCAGCAGCTTAGGGGGGGGGCGAGAGGGACCCCTCCACTTT. Residues: CASSLGGGREGPLHF.

This chain uses TRBV3-1 (or the pseudogene TRBV3-2) with TRBJ2-3; D uncertain. Germline loops: CDR1 LGHDT, CDR2 YNNKEL (reference sequence). Trimming removed 1 base at V and 0 bases at J, with 8 bases between. The CDR3 extends over 15 amino acids. CDR3 DNA: TGTGCCAGCAGCCAAGGAATGGAAAGCACAGATACGCAGTATTTT. It codes for CASSQGMESTDTQYF.

J is TRBJ2-2 and V is TRBV9; the match to TRBD2 covers 8 bases. The length of the CDR3 is 16 residues. CDR1 is SGDLS, CDR2 YYNGEE, per germline. With 0 bases clipped from V and 4 bases from J, the junction kept 5 bases outside the gene matches. CDR3 amino acids: CASSVEASGSTGELFF. The CDR3 region has the DNA TGTGCCAGCAGCGTAGAGGCTAGCGGGTCCACCGGGGAGCTGTTTTTT.

This CDR3 reads CASSATGDRLNTEAFF. Here the CDR3 DNA reads TGCGCCAGCAGCGCTACAGGGGACCGTTTGAACACTGAAGCTTTCTTT. The chain couples TRBV5-1 to TRBJ1-1; TRBD1 matches at 7 bases. This CDR3 contains 16 residues. With V trimmed by 4 bases and J by 0 bases, 9 bases remained unmatched. Germline V CDR1 and CDR2: SGHRS, YFSETQ.

This CDR3 reads CATSDSLAGQGDTGELFF. In DNA form, the CDR3 reads TGTGCCACCAGTGATTCCTTGGCGGGGCAGGGGGACACCGGGGAGCTGTTTTTT. The rearrangement links TRBV24-1 to TRBJ2-2, with D possibly matching TRBD1 (7 bases). From germline, CDR1 is KGHDR and CDR2 SFDVKD. V was shortened by 2 bases and J by 3 bases, with 18 bases between the two germline ends. This CDR3 is built from 18 residues.

This clone showed up just a few times. The chain has TRBV27 and TRBJ1-6, with a weak D call TRBD1 (6 bases). V lost 4 bases and J 11 bases, leaving 21 bases between the germline ends. CDR3 length: 16 residues. CDR1 is MNHEY and CDR2 is SMNVEV in the germline V gene (reference sequence). CDR3: CASSWRGGRGGAPLHF. The CDR3 coding sequence is TGTGCCAGCAGTTGGAGGGGTGGCAGGGGTGGTGCACCCCTCCACTTT.

This clone has a single count. The chain joins TRBV6-1 to TRBJ2-4, with D hard to call. Trimming removed 1 base from V and 0 bases from J, with 10 bases in between. This CDR3 spans 16 amino acids. The germline gives CDR1 MNHNS, CDR2 SASEGT. The CDR3 loop reads CASSEVNSLAKNIQYF. As DNA, the CDR3 is TGTGCCAGCAGTGAAGTGAACAGCTTAGCCAAAAACATTCAGTACTTC.

V gene TRBV6-5 combines with J gene TRBJ1-2, with D unresolved. V was trimmed by 1 base and J by 4 bases, leaving 13 bases between them. CDR1 and CDR2 (germline): MNHEY, SVGAGI. CDR3 length: 15 amino acids. CDR3 protein: CASSYLTTGPYGYTF. The DNA for the CDR3 is TGTGCCAGCAGTTACTTGACAACGGGTCCCTATGGCTACACCTTC.

This rearrangement joins TRBV5-1 to TRBJ1-6; 8 bases map to TRBD1. V trimming: 1 base; J trimming: 7 bases; junction bases outside the gene matches: 7. Germline CDR1 is SGHRS and CDR2 is YFSETQ. This CDR3 has 16 amino acids. The CDR3 DNA reads as TGCGCCAGCAGCTTGACGACAGGGGTTTGGAATTCACCCCTCCACTTT. Translation: CASSLTTGVWNSPLHF.

The chain has TRBV28 and TRBJ1-2; TRBD1 agrees at 8 bases. The CDR3 is made up of 15 amino acids. Germline-derived CDR1 and CDR2 are MDHEN and SYDVKM. The V gene end was trimmed by 6 bases and the J gene end by 4 bases; junction bases not matched to a gene: 10. CDR3 residues: CASRLGQGGLYGYTF. CDR3 coding DNA: TGTGCCAGCAGATTAGGACAGGGAGGACTCTATGGCTACACCTTC.

The chain combines TRBV7-2 with TRBJ1-1, with 10 nucleotides matching TRBD1. V dropped 3 bases and J dropped 6; count of bases not matched to a gene: 7. The length of the CDR3 is 15 residues. Germline V gene sequence: CDR1 SGHTA, CDR2 FQGNSA. The CDR3 sequence is CASSLGQGIFAEAFF. CDR3 bases: TGTGCCAGCAGCTTGGGACAGGGGATATTCGCTGAAGCTTTCTTT.

The V gene is TRBV19, the J gene TRBJ2-6; possibly TRBD1 for D (6 bases). Germline CDR1 and CDR2: LNHDA and SQIVND (reference sequence). The CDR3 has 21 residues. V lost 9 bases, J lost 1 base, and 31 bases lay in between. CDR3 in amino acids: CASANYRDVWAVGSGANVLTF. The CDR3 DNA reads as TGTGCCAGCGCAAATTACAGGGACGTATGGGCGGTGGGATCTGGGGCCAACGTCCTGACTTTC.

The rearrangement joins TRBV9 to TRBJ2-2; 7 positions agree with TRBD2. This CDR3 has 15 amino acids. V shed 0 bases, J shed 2 bases, and the junction held 1 base outside the gene matches. The V gene's germline CDR1 is SGDLS and CDR2 YYNGEE. This chain's CDR3 is CASSVGGGNTGELFF. Written as DNA, the CDR3 is TGTGCCAGCAGCGTAGGCGGGGGTAACACCGGGGAGCTGTTTTTT.

The chain couples TRBV25-1 to TRBJ2-7; 12 positions match TRBD1. The CDR3 has 13 residues. The V gene's germline CDR1 is MGHDK and CDR2 SYGVNS. The CDR3 region is CVPGDRGLNEQYV. The DNA for the CDR3 is TGTGTCCCGGGGGACAGGGGGCTTAACGAGCAGTACGTC.

This chain links TRBV6-2 or TRBV6-3 with TRBJ1-6; D may be TRBD1 (6 bases). The ends were cut back, 5 bases at V and 0 bases at J, with 17 bases in the middle. Germline V gene data show CDR1 as MNHEY and CDR2 as SVGEGT. The CDR3 has 18 residues. CDR3 nucleotide sequence: TGTGCCAGCAGTAAACCGACAGGCCTAAGCTCCTATAATTCACCCCTCCACTTT. It is translated as CASSKPTGLSSYNSPLHF.

This clone was picked up one time. The chain has TRBV5-1 and TRBJ1-2; D unclear. Between the trimmed V and J ends, which lost 2 bases and 3 bases, there was a span of 5 bases. CDR1 and CDR2 (germline): SGHRS, YFSETQ. The CDR3 has 12 amino acids. The CDR3 loop reads CASSFDYYGYTF. The CDR3 coding sequence is TGCGCCAGCAGCTTCGACTACTATGGCTACACCTTC.

This chain joins TRBV5-7 and TRBJ1-1, with 7 bases fitting TRBD1. TRBV5-7 is an ORF; its function is uncertain. CDR3 length: 14 amino acids. Trimming took 4 bases from V and 1 from J; bases not matched to a gene: 4. For the CDR3, the DNA is TGTGCCAGCAGCCCGGGACAGAGGAACACTGAAGCTTTCTTT. Protein product: CASSPGQRNTEAFF.

V gene TRBV15 combines with J gene TRBJ1-1; D remains ambiguous. Germline CDR1 reads LNHNV; CDR2 reads YYDKDF (reference sequence). Between the trimmed V and J ends, which lost 1 base and 1 base, there was a span of 7 bases. CDR3 length: 14 residues. The CDR3 nucleotides read TGTGCCACCAGCAGAGGATGGCAGAACACTGAAGCTTTCTTT. Translation gives CATSRGWQNTEAFF. The full variable domain, in which reference TRBV15 and TRBJ1-1 provide the parts outside the CDR3, is DAMVIQNPRYQVTQFGKPVTLSCSQTLNHNVMYWYQQKSSQAPKLLFHYYDKDFNNEADTPDNFQSRRPNTSFCFLDIRSPGLGDTAMYLCATSRGWQNTEAFFGQGTRLTVV.

Of note for this clone: This same CDR3 is encoded by further DNA sequences in the sample. This chain links TRBV18 with TRBJ1-3; 8 positions agree with TRBD1. The germline CDR1 and CDR2 sequences are KGHSH and LQKENI. CDR3 length: 15 residues. Trimming cost V 5 bases and J 0 bases; bases outside gene matches: 3. The CDR3 protein is CASSSTGGSGNTIYF. CDR3 DNA: TGTGCCAGCTCATCTACAGGGGGCTCTGGAAACACCATATATTTT.

V gene TRBV7-9 combines with J gene TRBJ1-3; no clear D gene. V lost 2 bases, J lost 0 bases, and 8 bases lay in between. The CDR3 consists of 15 residues. Germline-derived CDR1 and CDR2 are SEHNR and FQNEAQ (reference sequence). CDR3 bases: TGTGCCAGCAGCTTAAAAGGGAGCTCTGGAAACACCATATATTTT. Its protein product is CASSLKGSSGNTIYF.

There are a few counts of this clone. This sequence joins TRBV29-1 and TRBJ2-1, with 7 bases aligning to TRBD2. This CDR3 spans 15 amino acids. Germline lookup yields CDR1 SQVTM and CDR2 ANQGSEA. The V segment lost 6 bases and the J segment 3 bases; nucleotides outside the gene matches: 11. The CDR3 is CSVVGGTRNYNEQFF. As DNA, the CDR3 is TGCAGCGTCGTGGGGGGGACTCGGAACTACAATGAGCAGTTCTTC.

V gene TRBV7-3 combines with J gene TRBJ2-2; TRBD2 aligns across 11 bases. This CDR3 has 16 residues. The V segment lost 5 bases and the J segment 4 bases; nucleotides outside the gene matches: 6. Germline CDR1 is SGHTA and CDR2 is FQGTGA. Here the CDR3 DNA reads TGTGCCAGCAGCAAAGCTAGCGGGGGGAGCACCGGGGAGCTGTTTTTT. It specifies CASSKASGGSTGELFF.

A word on this clone: This same CDR3 is encoded by further DNA sequences in the sample. The genes are TRBV6-2 or TRBV6-3 and TRBJ2-1; D is unresolved. With 1 base removed from V and 0 bases from J, the gap between germline ends came to 4 bases. Germline V gene lookup returns CDR1 MNHEY and CDR2 SVGEGT. The CDR3 extends over 14 amino acids. The CDR3 loop reads CASSYYSSYNEQFF. In DNA form, the CDR3 reads TGTGCCAGCAGTTACTACAGCTCCTACAATGAGCAGTTCTTC.

The J gene is TRBJ1-1, the V gene TRBV5-4; tentatively, D is TRBD1 (6 bases). Germline CDR1 and CDR2: SGHNT and YYREEE (reference sequence). The V end was cut by 1 base, the J end by 5 bases, with 12 bases between. The CDR3 is 14 residues long. The CDR3: CASSLSQGRTEAFF. CDR3 sequence (DNA): TGTGCCAGCAGCTTGAGTCAGGGGAGAACTGAAGCTTTCTTT.

This clone was detected only a few times. The chain carries TRBV4-2 and TRBJ1-2; 10 positions agree with TRBD1. CDR1 and CDR2 from the germline V gene are LGHNA and YNFKEQ. J gave up 7 bases and V 2 bases, and 7 bases lay outside the gene matches. The CDR3 consists of 15 residues. The CDR3 DNA follows: TGTGCCAGCAGCCAACGTGCCGGACAGGGGGTTGGCTACACCTTC. It codes for CASSQRAGQGVGYTF.

The genes are TRBV18 and TRBJ1-4; no definite D call. CDR3 length equals 13 residues. V was trimmed by 3 bases and J by 8 bases, leaving 10 bases between them. Germline values: CDR1 KGHSH, CDR2 LQKENI. In DNA form, the CDR3 reads TGTGCCAGCTCACCCCTAGCCCGGGAAAAACTGTTTTTT. Translating gives CASSPLAREKLFF.

The V gene is TRBV2, the J gene TRBJ2-5; D unresolved. The CDR3 has 13 amino acids. Trimming removed 6 bases from V and 5 bases from J, with 13 bases in between. Looked up from germline, CDR1 is SNHLY and CDR2 is FYNNEI. The DNA of the CDR3 is TGTGCCAGCAGCACCGACATCGGGGAGACCCAGTACTTC. Translation gives CASSTDIGETQYF.